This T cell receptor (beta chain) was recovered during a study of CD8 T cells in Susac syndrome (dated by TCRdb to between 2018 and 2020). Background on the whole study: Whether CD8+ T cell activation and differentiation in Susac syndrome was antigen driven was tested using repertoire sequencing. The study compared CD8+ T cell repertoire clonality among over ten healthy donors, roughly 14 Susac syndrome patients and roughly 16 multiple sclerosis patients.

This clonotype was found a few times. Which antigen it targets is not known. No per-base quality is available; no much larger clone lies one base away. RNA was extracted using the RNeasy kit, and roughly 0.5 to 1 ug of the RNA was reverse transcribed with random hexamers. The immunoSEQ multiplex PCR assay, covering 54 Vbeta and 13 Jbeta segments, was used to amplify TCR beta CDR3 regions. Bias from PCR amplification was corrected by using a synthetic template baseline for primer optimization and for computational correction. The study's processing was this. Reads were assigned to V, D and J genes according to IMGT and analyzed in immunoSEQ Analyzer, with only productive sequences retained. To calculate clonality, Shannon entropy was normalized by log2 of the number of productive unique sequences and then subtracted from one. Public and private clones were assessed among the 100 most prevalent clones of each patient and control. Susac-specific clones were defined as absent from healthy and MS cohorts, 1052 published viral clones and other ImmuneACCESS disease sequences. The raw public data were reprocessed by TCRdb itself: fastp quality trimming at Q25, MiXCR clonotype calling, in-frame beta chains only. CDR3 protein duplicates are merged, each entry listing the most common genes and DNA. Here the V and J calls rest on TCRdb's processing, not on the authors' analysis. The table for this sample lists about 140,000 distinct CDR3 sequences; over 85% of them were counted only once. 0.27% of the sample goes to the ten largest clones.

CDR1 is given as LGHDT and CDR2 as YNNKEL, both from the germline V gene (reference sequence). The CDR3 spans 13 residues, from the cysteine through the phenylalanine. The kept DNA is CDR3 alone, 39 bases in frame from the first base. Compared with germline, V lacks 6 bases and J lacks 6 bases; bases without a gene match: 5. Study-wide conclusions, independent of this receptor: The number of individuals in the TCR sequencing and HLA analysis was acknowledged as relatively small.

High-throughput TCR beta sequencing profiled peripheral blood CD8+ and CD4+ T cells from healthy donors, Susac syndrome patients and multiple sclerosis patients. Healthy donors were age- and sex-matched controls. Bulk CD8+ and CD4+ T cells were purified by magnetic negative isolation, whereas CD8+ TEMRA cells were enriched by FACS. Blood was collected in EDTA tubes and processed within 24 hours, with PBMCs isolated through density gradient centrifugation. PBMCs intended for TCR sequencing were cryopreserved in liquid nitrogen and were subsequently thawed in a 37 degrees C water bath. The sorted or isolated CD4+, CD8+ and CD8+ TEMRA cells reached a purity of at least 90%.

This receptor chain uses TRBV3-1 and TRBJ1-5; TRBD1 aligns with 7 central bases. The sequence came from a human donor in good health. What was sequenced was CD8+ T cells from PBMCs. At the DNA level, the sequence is TGTGCCAGCAGTAGACAGGGTGGTCAGCCCCAGCATTTT. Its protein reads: CASSRQGGQPQHF. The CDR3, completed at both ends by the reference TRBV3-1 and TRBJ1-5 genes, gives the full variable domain DTAVSQTPKYLVTQMGNDKSIKCEQNLGHDTMYWYKQDSKKFLKIMFSYNNKELIINETVPNRFSPKSPDKAHLNLHINSLELGDSAVYFCASSRQGGQPQHFGDGTRLSIL.